Shown below are 13 T cell receptor beta chains from a single sample sequenced in a study of T cells in Graves' hyperthyroidism and ophthalmopathy. From RNA transcripts, TCR beta CDR3 regions were amplified. The HTBI primer set served for first-round RT-PCR of the TCR CDR3. Using its own MiXCR run on the multiplex PCR reads, TCRdb lists one record per CDR3 protein. The data hold hundreds of thousands of distinct CDR3 sequences, with approximately 23% observed a single time. The sequenced material came from blood. Source of these receptors: a woman in her 70s with Graves' ophthalmopathy.

The V and J genes are TRBV5-1 and TRBJ2-3; D is undetermined. The ends were cut back, 4 bases at V and 5 bases at J, with 8 bases in the middle. Germline V gives CDR1 SGHRS, CDR2 YFSETQ. The CDR3 totals 12 residues. CDR3 loop: CASSTTGDTQYF. CDR3 coding DNA: TGCGCCAGCAGCACCACGGGAGATACGCAGTATTTT.

This clonotype was detected ten times or more. V gene TRBV12-3 or TRBV12-4 combines with J gene TRBJ1-1; TRBD1 is a possible D gene (5 bases). There are 14 residues in the CDR3. Deletions cut 6 bases from V and 5 bases from J, with 16 bases between. The CDR3 region has the DNA TGTGCCAGCAGCAAAAACAGGCACGGAACTGAAGCTTTCTTT. Amino acid sequence: CASSKNRHGTEAFF.

This clonotype appeared a few times. The chain is built from TRBV7-9 and TRBJ2-1, with D possibly called TRBD1 or TRBD2 (6 bases each). CDR1 is SEHNR and CDR2 is FQNEAQ in the germline V gene (reference sequence). The CDR3 runs 15 residues. V lost 5 bases, J lost 1 base, and 12 bases lay in between. DNA for the CDR3: TGTGCCAGCAGCGGGTGGGGGGCATCCTACAATGAGCAGTTCTTC. It translates to CASSGWGASYNEQFF. The complete variable domain, with remaining parts taken from reference TRBV7-9 and TRBJ2-1, reads DTGVSQNPRHKITKRGQNVTFRCDPISEHNRLYWYRQTLGQGPEFLTYFQNEAQLEKSRLLSDRFSAERPKGSFSTLEIQRTEQGDSAMYLCASSGWGASYNEQFFGPGTRLTVL.

This chain joins TRBV3-1 and TRBJ1-4; D unresolved. The germline gives CDR1 LGHDT, CDR2 YNNKEL (reference sequence). This CDR3 region has 15 residues. V lost 4 bases and J 7 bases, leaving 16 bases between the germline ends. CDR3 in DNA: TGTGCCAGCAGCCCTCCGACTAGTGGGAGTGAAAAACTGTTTTTT. Amino acid sequence: CASSPPTSGSEKLFF.

The chain has TRBV12-3 or TRBV12-4 and TRBJ2-7; possible D gene TRBD2, 6 bases. This CDR3 has 14 amino acids. Deletions cut 2 bases from V and 0 bases from J, with 8 bases between. In nucleotides, the CDR3 is TGTGCCAGCAGTTTATACGGGAGCTCCTACGAGCAGTACTTC. It specifies CASSLYGSSYEQYF.

This clonotype occurred many times. V usage is TRBV7-2 and J usage is TRBJ2-5, with TRBD2 matching 8 bases. V lost 5 bases, J lost 9 bases, and 8 bases stayed unmatched. Per the germline V gene, CDR1 is SGHTA and CDR2 is FQGNSA. The CDR3 covers 13 residues. CDR3 DNA sequence: TGTGCCAGCAGCCCTCAAGCGCGGGGGGCCCAGTACTTC. Its protein is CASSPQARGAQYF.

The chain carries TRBV7-3 and TRBJ2-5; D call uncertain. CDR1 is SGHTA and CDR2 is FQGTGA in the germline V gene. Trimming shortened V by 6 bases and J by 4 bases, and 12 bases separated the two germline ends. The CDR3 is made up of 13 amino acids. CDR3 sequence: CASSSNVGETQYF. The CDR3 region has the DNA TGTGCCAGCAGTTCGAACGTTGGAGAGACCCAGTACTTC.

This clonotype was seen ten or more times. This chain links TRBV28 with TRBJ1-2; D not resolved. This CDR3 has 12 residues. The germline V and J ends were trimmed by 3 bases and 5 bases, with 7 bases remaining between them. Germline V gives CDR1 MDHEN, CDR2 SYDVKM. Here the CDR3 reads CASSFKGYGYTF. The DNA for the CDR3 is TGTGCCAGCAGTTTTAAAGGGTATGGCTACACCTTC.

This clonotype occurred a few times. The rearrangement links TRBV20-1 to TRBJ1-5; perhaps TRBD1 as D (6 bases). The CDR3 is 15 amino acids. V shed 0 bases and J shed 5 bases, with 14 bases lying between them. Germline loops: CDR1 DFQATT, CDR2 SNEGSKA (reference sequence). In DNA, the CDR3 is TGCAGTGCTAGAGATTTGGGACAAAAATATCAGCCCCAGCATTTT. As protein: CSARDLGQKYQPQHF.

At least ten counts were recorded for this clonotype. This chain connects TRBV28 to TRBJ1-2; D gene ambiguous. Germline values: CDR1 MDHEN, CDR2 SYDVKM. This CDR3 spans 13 amino acids. The germline V and J ends were trimmed by 2 bases and 3 bases, with 7 bases remaining between them. CDR3 sequence reads: CASSLIGDYGYTF. In DNA, the CDR3 is TGTGCCAGCAGTTTAATCGGTGACTATGGCTACACCTTC.

The chain combines TRBV3-1 with TRBJ2-7, with 15 bases fitting TRBD2. From germline, CDR1 is LGHDT and CDR2 YNNKEL (reference sequence). V was clipped by 5 bases and J by 4 bases; unmatched bases: 6. The length of the CDR3 is 16 residues. This CDR3 reads CASSAGTSGRLYEQYF. The CDR3 nucleotides read TGTGCCAGCAGCGCCGGGACTAGCGGGAGGTTGTACGAGCAGTACTTC.

This chain uses TRBV7-2 with TRBJ2-7; 14 bases are a match to TRBD2. J was trimmed by 7 bases and V by 5 bases; bases with no gene match: 7. CDR1 and CDR2 from the germline V gene are SGHTA and FQGNSA. This CDR3 has 15 residues. CDR3 protein: CASSAGLAGVTEQYF. The DNA of the CDR3 is TGTGCCAGCAGCGCGGGACTAGCGGGAGTAACTGAGCAGTACTTC.

This clonotype was observed at least ten times. The chain joins TRBV7-9 to TRBJ2-1; 9 bases match TRBD1. This CDR3 region has 15 residues. Germline values: CDR1 SEHNR, CDR2 FQNEAQ (reference sequence). V gave up 4 bases and J gave up 9 bases; unmatched junction bases: 10. CDR3 residues: CASSWARQGVVEQFF. CDR3 sequence (DNA): TGTGCCAGCAGCTGGGCTCGACAGGGGGTCGTTGAGCAGTTCTTC.